This T cell receptor beta chain was recorded in a study of PD-1 blockade in classical Hodgkin lymphoma. Time point described: newly diagnosed, previously untreated cHL patient sample. Starting with thawed PBMCs, CD4+ T cells were purified by magnetic negative selection. Repertoires were generated with immunoSEQ multiplex PCR, while TCRdb's copy carries only in-frame clones and drops some. The sample has 22,000 or so clones; approximately 89% are singletons. V was pared by 1 base and J by 3 bases, with 4 bases between. Germline assignment: CDR1 SGHNT and CDR2 YENEEA. There are 13 residues in the CDR3. Material: CD4+ T cells from blood. This TCR was sampled from a human donor with classical Hodgkin lymphoma. The chain combines TRBV11-3 with TRBJ1-5; D unclear. For the CDR3, the DNA is TGTGCCAGCAGCTTAGGGAACAATCAGCCCCAGCATTTT. This sequence encodes CASSLGNNQPQHF.